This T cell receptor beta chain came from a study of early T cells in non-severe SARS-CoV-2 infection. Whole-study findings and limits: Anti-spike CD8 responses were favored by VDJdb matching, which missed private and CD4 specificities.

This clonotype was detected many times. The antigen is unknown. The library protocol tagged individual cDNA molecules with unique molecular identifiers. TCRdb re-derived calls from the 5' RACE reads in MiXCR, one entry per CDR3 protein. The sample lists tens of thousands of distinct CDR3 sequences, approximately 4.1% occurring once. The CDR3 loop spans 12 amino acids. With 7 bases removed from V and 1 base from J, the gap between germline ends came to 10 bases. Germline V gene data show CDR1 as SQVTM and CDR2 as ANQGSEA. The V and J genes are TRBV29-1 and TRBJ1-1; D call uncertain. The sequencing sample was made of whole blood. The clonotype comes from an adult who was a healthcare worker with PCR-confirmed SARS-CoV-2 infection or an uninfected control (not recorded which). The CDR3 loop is CSGGLPNTEAFF. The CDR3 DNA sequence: TGCAGCGGCGGACTCCCGAACACTGAAGCTTTCTTT.